This TCR beta chain was documented in a study of post-analysis software for immune sequencing data. Study-wide findings and caveats: Controls' normalized Chao1 diversity significantly exceeded that of multiple sclerosis patients.

This clonotype has more than one count but fewer than ten. Its specificity is not known. Unique molecular identifiers were present in the TCR beta cDNA libraries. The authors obtained 400,000 to 600,000 cDNA molecules from approximately 0.95 to 9.8 million T cells. TCRdb independently ran MiXCR on the PCR reads; one entry per CDR3 protein. The table shows 350,000 to 500,000 distinct CDR3 sequences, with about 40% occurring only once. Sequencing was performed on blood. The receptor was derived from a girl aged 2 to 10 with multiple sclerosis.

The chain's CDR3 is CASSPRMELGTVYGYTF. The CDR3 DNA sequence: TGTGCCAGCTCACCACGCATGGAGCTCGGGACAGTTTATGGCTACACCTTC. This sequence joins TRBV18 and TRBJ1-2, with 7 bases fitting TRBD1. The CDR3 is made up of 17 amino acids. V shed 1 base and J 5 bases; nucleotides not matched to a gene: 13. Per the germline V gene, CDR1 is KGHSH and CDR2 is LQKENI.